Shown below are 24 T cell receptor beta chains from a single sample sequenced in a study of shared clonotypes between healthy human individuals. Sequencing was performed with immunoSEQ multiplex PCR; in TCRdb, only in-frame clones are kept and a portion is missing. The sample consists of over 850,000 clones, about four fifths of them appearing once. The sequenced sample was memory CD4+ T cells from PBMCs. Indicated subset: CD45RA-negative fraction. These receptors were collected from a man aged 18 to 29 in good health. Some clones in this sample may be carry-over from other donors' samples.

V is TRBV6-5 and J is TRBJ2-7, with 10 bases that match TRBD1. Germline CDR1 is MNHEY and CDR2 is SVGAGI. With 0 bases clipped from V and 6 bases from J, the junction kept 5 bases outside the gene matches. The length of the CDR3 is 15 residues. The CDR3 region is CASSYSVDRGREQYF. For the CDR3, the DNA is TGTGCCAGCAGTTACTCGGTAGACAGGGGGCGCGAGCAGTACTTC.

J is TRBJ2-7 and V is TRBV5-5; 7 nucleotides agree with TRBD1. V lost 2 bases, J lost 0 bases, and 5 bases stayed unmatched. This CDR3 has 15 amino acids. In germline, CDR1 is SGHKS, CDR2 YYEKEE (reference sequence). The CDR3 region is CASSLEGALSYEQYF. DNA of the CDR3: TGTGCCAGCAGCTTAGAGGGGGCGCTCTCCTACGAGCAGTACTTC.

This chain joins TRBV18 and TRBJ1-1; perhaps TRBD1 as D (5 bases). Between the trimmed V and J ends, which lost 3 bases and 2 bases, there was a span of 10 bases. From germline, CDR1 is KGHSH and CDR2 LQKENI. The CDR3 sequence is 14 residues long. The CDR3 DNA reads TGTGCCAGCTCACCGGGGACTCCCAACACTGAAGCTTTCTTT. Translating it yields CASSPGTPNTEAFF.

The chain is built from TRBV7-9 and TRBJ1-1, with 7 nucleotides matching TRBD1. The trim removed 4 bases at V and 4 bases at J, leaving 9 bases unmatched. The CDR3 is made up of 15 amino acids. Looked up from germline, CDR1 is SEHNR and CDR2 is FQNEAQ (reference sequence). CDR3 sequence (DNA): TGTGCCAGCAGCTACCATCTTACAGGGGTCACTGAAGCTTTCTTT. Protein product: CASSYHLTGVTEAFF.

This clone was seen only a few times. The V and J genes are TRBV28 and TRBJ2-7, with D tentatively TRBD1 (8 bases). The CDR3 contains 15 residues. Trimming cost V 2 bases and J 2 bases, with 13 bases left between them. Germline V gene sequence: CDR1 MDHEN, CDR2 SYDVKM. Written as DNA, the CDR3 is TGTGCCAGCAGTTTAAGGACAGGGAGGGCCTACGAGCAGTACTTC. Its protein is CASSLRTGRAYEQYF.

The chain couples TRBV28 to TRBJ1-1; 9 bases map to TRBD1. There are 15 residues in the CDR3. Germline V gene sequence: CDR1 MDHEN, CDR2 SYDVKM. J gave up 1 base and V 5 bases, and 5 bases lay outside the gene matches. CDR3 nucleotides: TGTGCCAGCAGTGCCCCGGGACAGGGGAACACTGAAGCTTTCTTT. Translated: CASSAPGQGNTEAFF.

Only one count was recorded for this clone. V is TRBV15 and J is TRBJ2-7, with D tentatively TRBD1 (5 bases). There are 16 residues in the CDR3. Looked up from germline, CDR1 is LNHNV and CDR2 is YYDKDF (reference sequence). Trimming took 7 bases from V and 5 from J, leaving 24 bases between them. The CDR3 loop is CATTPRTRQGNNEQYF. The CDR3 nucleotides read TGTGCCACCACCCCGAGGACCCGTCAGGGTAACAACGAGCAGTACTTC.

The chain couples TRBV15 to TRBJ1-3; D is unclear. Trimming removed 0 bases from V and 6 bases from J, with 3 bases in between. The CDR3 totals 12 residues. From germline, CDR1 is LNHNV and CDR2 YYDKDF (reference sequence). The CDR3 loop is CATSRDQNTIYF. DNA for the CDR3: TGTGCCACCAGCAGAGATCAAAACACCATATATTTT.

Turning to this clone: The same CDR3 also results from other DNA sequences found in this sample. The genes are TRBV28 and TRBJ1-2; the D gene is possibly TRBD1 (5 bases). Germline V lookup: CDR1 MDHEN, CDR2 SYDVKM. CDR3 length: 14 amino acids. With 5 bases removed from V and 1 base from J, the gap between germline ends came to 11 bases. The CDR3 loop is CASSLAGDNYGYTF. The CDR3 DNA sequence: TGTGCCAGCAGTCTGGCGGGGGATAACTATGGCTACACCTTC.

V and J are TRBV2 and TRBJ2-2; 7 positions agree with TRBD2. Trimming at V came to 8 bases and at J to 2 bases, leaving 8 bases not matched to a gene. This CDR3 comprises 15 residues. Germline V gene lookup returns CDR1 SNHLY and CDR2 FYNNEI. CDR3 region: CASRPSGANTGELFF. The CDR3 DNA reads as TGTGCCAGCCGTCCAAGCGGGGCAAACACCGGGGAGCTGTTTTTT.

As regards this clone: Possible read error: a much larger clone is one base away. The V and J genes are TRBV4-2 and TRBJ2-3, with D uncertain. The V end lost 0 bases, the J end lost 1 base, and 8 bases lay between the germline ends. CDR3 size: 15 residues. Germline V lookup: CDR1 LGHNA, CDR2 YNFKEQ. Here the CDR3 DNA reads TGTGCCAGCAGCCAAGACCTAGTCCGCACAGATACGCAGTATTTT. This gives the protein CASSQDLVRTDTQYF.

The chain recombines TRBV7-2 with TRBJ1-1, with a possible D match to TRBD1 (6 bases). CDR1 SGHTA and CDR2 FQGNSA come from the germline V gene. The ends were cut back, 5 bases at V and 3 bases at J, with 22 bases in the middle. The CDR3 extends over 17 amino acids. The CDR3 region is CASSQRGGVSSDTEAFF. CDR3 DNA: TGTGCCAGCAGCCAGAGGGGGGGCGTTTCGTCCGACACTGAAGCTTTCTTT. Looking up the rest from reference TRBV7-2 and TRBJ1-1 gives the full variable domain: GAGVSQSPSNKVTEKGKDVELRCDPISGHTALYWYRQSLGQGLEFLIYFQGNSAPDKSGLPSDRFSAERTGGSVSTLTIQRTQQEDSAVYLCASSQRGGVSSDTEAFFGQGTRLTVV.

V usage is TRBV5-1 and J usage is TRBJ2-7, with 10 nucleotides matching TRBD1. Germline V gives CDR1 SGHRS, CDR2 YFSETQ. V lost 5 bases to trimming and J lost 5 bases; unmatched junction nucleotides: 10. This CDR3 region has 15 residues. The CDR3 sequence is CASRWSGDRGNEQYF. The CDR3 DNA is TGCGCCAGCAGATGGTCGGGGGACAGGGGTAACGAGCAGTACTTC.

This chain joins TRBV5-4 and TRBJ1-2; tentative D call: TRBD1 (5 bases). Trimming took 4 bases from V and 8 from J, leaving 21 bases between them. This CDR3 is 15 amino acids long. Germline V CDR1 and CDR2: SGHNT, YYREEE (reference sequence). The CDR3 sequence is CASSQGGSGATGYTF. CDR3 sequence (DNA): TGTGCCAGCAGCCAGGGTGGCAGCGGGGCGACGGGCTACACCTTC.

About this clone itself: Different DNA sequences within this sample yield the same CDR3. J is TRBJ1-1 and V is TRBV7-9; a weak D match, TRBD1 (5 bases). The CDR3 spans 11 residues. Germline lookup yields CDR1 SEHNR and CDR2 FQNEAQ (reference sequence). V lost 5 bases and J 5 bases, leaving 6 bases between the germline ends. This chain's CDR3 is CASSPGTEAFF. CDR3 in DNA: TGTGCCAGCAGCCCAGGGACTGAAGCTTTCTTT. The full variable domain, rest sourced from reference TRBV7-9 and TRBJ1-1, is DTGVSQNPRHKITKRGQNVTFRCDPISEHNRLYWYRQTLGQGPEFLTYFQNEAQLEKSRLLSDRFSAERPKGSFSTLEIQRTEQGDSAMYLCASSPGTEAFFGQGTRLTVV.

The chain has TRBV6-5 and TRBJ1-2; 7 bases fit TRBD1. V lost 7 bases and J lost 7; bases outside the gene matches: 12. Germline assignment: CDR1 MNHEY and CDR2 SVGAGI. The CDR3 is 14 amino acids. The CDR3 region has the DNA TGTGCCAGCACCACCCCAGGGGGGAAGGCTGGCTACACCTTC. Its translation is CASTTPGGKAGYTF.

The chain links TRBV29-1 to TRBJ1-1, with 7 bases matching TRBD1. From germline, CDR1 is SQVTM and CDR2 ANQGSEA. The CDR3 has 15 residues. V was clipped by 4 bases and J by 3 bases; unmatched bases: 11. CDR3 amino acids: CSVGKSLTGDTEAFF. In DNA, the CDR3 is TGCAGCGTTGGGAAGTCCCTTACAGGGGACACTGAAGCTTTCTTT.

This chain joins TRBV9 and TRBJ2-5; 11 bases match TRBD2. Looked up from germline, CDR1 is SGDLS and CDR2 is YYNGEE. The CDR3 is 15 residues long. J was trimmed by 2 bases and V by 3 bases; bases with no gene match: 3. The CDR3 coding sequence is TGTGCCAGCAGCGCTAGCGGGAGGACGCAAGAGACCCAGTACTTC. Its protein is CASSASGRTQETQYF.

The chain uses TRBV12-5 and TRBJ1-2; D not resolved. Trimming stripped 10 bases from V and 8 bases from J, with 17 bases between. Germline assignment: CDR1 LGHNT and CDR2 FRNRAP. The CDR3 loop spans 12 amino acids. In DNA, the CDR3 is TGTGCTACCCTTGGACCGATCGGGGGCTACACCTTC. Translation: CATLGPIGGYTF.

The rearrangement links TRBV18 to TRBJ1-1, with D uncertain. V lost 2 bases, J lost 3 bases, and 13 bases lay in between. The CDR3 length is 15 residues. Germline V gene data show CDR1 as KGHSH and CDR2 as LQKENI. The CDR3 sequence: CASSPGVEWDTEAFF. CDR3 DNA sequence: TGTGCCAGCTCACCAGGGGTAGAATGGGACACTGAAGCTTTCTTT.

This rearrangement joins TRBV28 to TRBJ1-1; D gene ambiguous. The V end was cut by 5 bases, the J end by 8 bases, with 12 bases between. The germline V gene has CDR1 MDHEN and CDR2 SYDVKM. The CDR3 contains 12 residues. The CDR3 here is CASSKTGREAFF. The CDR3 DNA sequence: TGTGCCAGCAGTAAGACCGGGAGGGAAGCTTTCTTT.

This clone was counted between two and nine times. The rearrangement links TRBV6-1 to TRBJ1-3; D is possibly TRBD1 (5 bases). CDR1 MNHNS and CDR2 SASEGT come from the germline V gene. CDR3 length: 16 residues. The V gene lost 4 bases and the J gene lost 0 bases, with 13 bases spanning the gap. The CDR3 reads CASSGGTVSSGNTIYF. CDR3 nucleotides: TGTGCCAGCAGTGGCGGGACGGTGAGCTCTGGAAACACCATATATTTT.

The chain uses TRBV5-1 and TRBJ2-4; D is uncertain. Trimming shortened V by 5 bases and J by 0 bases, and 15 bases separated the two germline ends. This CDR3 has 16 residues. Germline CDR1 reads SGHRS; CDR2 reads YFSETQ. The CDR3: CASRPDSVLAKNIQYF. The CDR3 DNA follows: TGCGCCAGCAGGCCTGATTCGGTACTAGCCAAAAACATTCAGTACTTC.

About this clone: A far larger clone lies a single base away; this is likely a read error. The CDR3 does not end in the conserved phenylalanine or tryptophan, so this is likely a read error. The chain recombines TRBV30 with TRBJ1-5; no clear D gene. V lost 0 bases to trimming and J lost 8 bases, with 11 bases between them. This CDR3 region has 13 residues. Looked up from germline, CDR1 is GTSNPN and CDR2 is SVGIG (reference sequence). The CDR3 nucleotides are TGTGCCTGGAGTGTGGAAAGGGCGGAGCCCCAGCATCTT. It codes for CAWSVERAEPQHL.